This T cell receptor beta chain was identified during a study of T-cell memory formation after mild COVID-19. Study-wide context: Largely donor-specific TCR clusters were found.

V lost 3 bases and J lost 5, with 19 bases in between. CDR1 is LGHNA, CDR2 YSLEER, per germline. The CDR3 sequence is 16 residues long. This clonotype occurred a few times. In TCRdb, the 5' RACE reads were re-called with MiXCR into one record per CDR3 protein. Of around 390,000 distinct CDR3 sequences in the sample, about 15% were seen once. The source is a man aged 18 to 29 who had mild COVID-19 (a few samples of this study predate the infection). Cell type and time point are not known. The gene calls are TRBV4-3 and TRBJ2-5; possible D gene TRBD2, 5 bases. Sequenced: PBMCs or a T cell subset sorted from them (not recorded which). The CDR3 region is CASSQELGSGIETQYF. CDR3 nucleotides: TGCGCCAGCAGCCAGGAGCTCGGGTCGGGGATTGAGACCCAGTACTTC.